A selection of T cell receptor beta chains follows, all from one sample in a study of cytomegalovirus exposure and HLA in healthy donors. Profiled with immunoSEQ multiplex PCR; TCRdb holds only in-frame clones, not every one. The table has 95,000 to 150,000 clones, approximately 74% seen once; the top ten hold approximately 4%. Sequencing used PBMCs. These receptors all stem from a man aged 35-49 years in good health and CMV-seropositive. The CDR3 runs from the conserved cysteine through the conserved F or W. D genes are given only for firm matches. Part of the rows lack a size; the others show once, few, many or a class for expanded clones.

cdr3_aa: CSVDPLKETQYF; cdr3_nt: TGCAGCGTTGACCCACTAAAAGAGACCCAGTACTTC; clone_size: .; v_call: TRBV29-1; j_call: TRBJ2-5; d_call: .
cdr3_aa: CASSRTGAGELFF; cdr3_nt: TGTGCCAGCAGTCGGACAGGGGCCGGGGAGCTGTTTTTT; clone_size: .; v_call: TRBV2; j_call: TRBJ2-2; d_call: TRBD1
cdr3_aa: CSVGAVAYEQYF; cdr3_nt: TGCAGCGTTGGGGCAGTTGCATACGAGCAGTACTTC; clone_size: .; v_call: TRBV29-1; j_call: TRBJ2-7; d_call: .
cdr3_aa: CASSQGGDLDGEQYF; cdr3_nt: TGCGCCAGCAGCCAAGGAGGGGACTTGGACGGCGAGCAGTACTTC; clone_size: .; v_call: TRBV4-1; j_call: TRBJ2-7; d_call: .
cdr3_aa: CATNRRHSYEQYF; cdr3_nt: TGTGCCACCAACAGGCGGCACTCCTACGAGCAGTACTTC; clone_size: few; v_call: TRBV6-1; j_call: TRBJ2-7; d_call: .
cdr3_aa: CASSQDWGGTDTQYF; cdr3_nt: TGTGCCAGCAGCCAAGATTGGGGGGGCACAGATACGCAGTATTTT; clone_size: .; v_call: TRBV14; j_call: TRBJ2-3; d_call: .
cdr3_aa: CASSQDPDYGYTF; cdr3_nt: TGCGCCAGCAGCCAAGATCCAGACTATGGCTACACCTTC; clone_size: .; v_call: TRBV4-3; j_call: TRBJ1-2; d_call: .
cdr3_aa: CASSQDSAANTGELFF; cdr3_nt: TGCGCCAGCAGCCAAGATAGCGCCGCGAACACCGGGGAGCTGTTTTTT; clone_size: .; v_call: TRBV4-3; j_call: TRBJ2-2; d_call: .
cdr3_aa: CASSLAGTPYEQYF; cdr3_nt: TGTGCCAGCAGTTTGGCCGGGACACCTTACGAGCAGTACTTC; clone_size: .; v_call: TRBV27; j_call: TRBJ2-7; d_call: .
cdr3_aa: CASSLRGDQPQHF; cdr3_nt: TGTGCCAGCAGTTTACGGGGTGATCAGCCCCAGCATTTT; clone_size: few; v_call: TRBV27; j_call: TRBJ1-5; d_call: .
cdr3_aa: CASSLVLAGDNEQFF; cdr3_nt: TGCGCCAGCAGCTTGGTACTAGCGGGAGACAATGAGCAGTTCTTC; clone_size: once; v_call: TRBV5-1; j_call: TRBJ2-1; d_call: TRBD2
cdr3_aa: CASSIVPSGGSSYEQYF; cdr3_nt: TGTGCCAGTAGTATCGTCCCTAGCGGGGGTAGCTCCTACGAGCAGTACTTC; clone_size: .; v_call: TRBV19; j_call: TRBJ2-7; d_call: TRBD2
cdr3_aa: CASSVGPGGETQYF; cdr3_nt: TGTGCCAGCAGCGTAGGTCCAGGGGGAGAGACCCAGTACTTC; clone_size: .; v_call: TRBV9; j_call: TRBJ2-5; d_call: TRBD1
cdr3_aa: CASSVLAGGGDTQYF; cdr3_nt: TGTGCCAGCAGCGTCCTAGCGGGGGGGGGAGATACGCAGTATTTT; clone_size: .; v_call: TRBV9; j_call: TRBJ2-3; d_call: TRBD2
cdr3_aa: CASSLNSPRSTQYF; cdr3_nt: TGTGCCAGCAGCTTAAATAGCCCCAGATCGACCCAGTACTTC; clone_size: .; v_call: TRBV13; j_call: TRBJ2-5; d_call: .
cdr3_aa: CASSGNRFKDTEAFF; cdr3_nt: TGTGCCAGCAGCGGAAACAGGTTCAAGGACACTGAAGCTTTCTTT; clone_size: .; v_call: TRBV5-4; j_call: TRBJ1-1; d_call: .
cdr3_aa: CASREGGRRSNQPQHF; cdr3_nt: TGTGCCAGCAGGGAAGGGGGCAGAAGAAGCAATCAGCCCCAGCATTTT; clone_size: .; v_call: TRBV2; j_call: TRBJ1-5; d_call: TRBD1
cdr3_aa: CASSFRTSGFSGANVLTF; cdr3_nt: TGTGCCAGCAGTTTTCGTACTAGCGGATTCTCTGGGGCCAACGTCCTGACTTTC; clone_size: .; v_call: TRBV28; j_call: TRBJ2-6; d_call: TRBD2
cdr3_aa: CASSLTGQQTQYF; cdr3_nt: TGTGCCAGCAGCTTGACAGGGCAACAGACCCAGTACTTC; clone_size: .; v_call: TRBV6-1; j_call: TRBJ2-5; d_call: TRBD1
cdr3_aa: CASSQEATGWGDTQYF; cdr3_nt: TGCGCCAGCAGCCAAGAAGCGACAGGGTGGGGAGATACGCAGTATTTT; clone_size: .; v_call: TRBV4-3; j_call: TRBJ2-3; d_call: TRBD1